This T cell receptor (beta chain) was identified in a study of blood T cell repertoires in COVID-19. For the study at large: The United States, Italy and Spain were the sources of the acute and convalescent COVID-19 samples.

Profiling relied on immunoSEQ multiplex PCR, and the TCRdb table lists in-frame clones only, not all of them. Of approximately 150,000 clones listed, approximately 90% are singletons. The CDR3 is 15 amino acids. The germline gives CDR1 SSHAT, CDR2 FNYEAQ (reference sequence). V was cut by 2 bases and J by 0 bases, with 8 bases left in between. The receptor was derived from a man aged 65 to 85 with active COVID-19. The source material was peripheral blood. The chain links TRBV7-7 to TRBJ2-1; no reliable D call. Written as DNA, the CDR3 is TGTGCCAGCAGCTTAATCGTTAGCTCCTACAATGAGCAGTTCTTC. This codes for CASSLIVSSYNEQFF.